These 30 T cell receptor beta chains were sequenced from one sample in a study of T cells in Graves' hyperthyroidism and ophthalmopathy. Amplification yielded TCR beta CDR3 regions, with RNA transcripts as the source. TCR CDR3 regions were first amplified by RT-PCR with HTBI primers. TCRdb re-analysed the multiplex PCR reads in MiXCR, keeping a single row per CDR3 protein. This table has about 300,000 distinct CDR3 sequences, roughly 13% appearing once. The sequenced sample was blood. The receptors stem from a middle-aged woman with Graves' hyperthyroidism.

This chain joins TRBV13 and TRBJ2-7, with D perhaps matching TRBD2 (6 bases). The germline V gene has CDR1 PRHDT and CDR2 FYEKMQ (reference sequence). This CDR3 has 13 amino acids. V was pared by 0 bases and J by 7 bases, with 10 bases between. The CDR3 sequence: CASSLGPGREQYF. The DNA for the CDR3 is TGTGCCAGCAGCTTAGGGCCTGGGAGGGAGCAGTACTTC.

Comments on this clonotype: Just one base apart from a much larger clone, this may be a read error. The genes are TRBV20-1 and TRBJ2-5; no firm D call. Germline V CDR1 and CDR2: DFQATT, SNEGSKA (reference sequence). The CDR3 consists of 12 residues. CDR3 bases: TGCGGTGCTAGGCAGTACCAAGAGACCCAGTACTTC. This encodes CGARQYQETQYF.

The chain employs TRBV28 and TRBJ2-6; the D is unclear. Germline V CDR1 and CDR2: MDHEN, SYDVKM. V lost 5 bases, J lost 2 bases, and 16 bases lay in between. The CDR3 is 17 residues long. CDR3 sequence reads: CASSPQLKVTGANVLTF. CDR3 sequence (DNA): TGTGCCAGCAGTCCTCAACTAAAGGTGACTGGGGCCAACGTCCTGACTTTC.

This clonotype was found many times. This rearrangement joins TRBV12-3 or TRBV12-4 to TRBJ2-5; TRBD1 matches 11 bases. The V and J ends lost 5 bases and 1 base, in that order; junction bases with no gene match: 6. This CDR3 is built from 16 residues. In nucleotides, the CDR3 is TGTGCCAGCAGTCCTTCCGGGACAGGGGGCCAAGAGACCCAGTACTTC. The encoded protein is CASSPSGTGGQETQYF.

This clonotype occurred many times. The chain employs TRBV24-1 and TRBJ2-1; tentative D call: TRBD2 (7 bases). Germline CDR1 and CDR2: KGHDR and SFDVKD. The CDR3 totals 17 residues. The V end was cut by 2 bases, the J end by 4 bases, with 17 bases between. The CDR3, as DNA: TGTGCCACCAGTGATTCAGGGGCGGGAGTTAGATACAATGAGCAGTTCTTC. Encoded protein: CATSDSGAGVRYNEQFF.

This clonotype showed up many times. The chain combines TRBV7-2 with TRBJ2-5; D may be TRBD2 (5 bases). From germline, CDR1 is SGHTA and CDR2 FQGNSA. This CDR3 is built from 13 residues. V was shortened by 3 bases and J by 2 bases, with 7 bases between the two germline ends. The CDR3 region is CASSFGGQETQYF. CDR3 nucleotide sequence: TGTGCCAGCAGCTTCGGCGGGCAAGAGACCCAGTACTTC.

Many counts were recorded for this clonotype. This chain connects TRBV24-1 to TRBJ2-4, with a weak D call TRBD1 (6 bases). Germline values: CDR1 KGHDR, CDR2 SFDVKD. This CDR3 has 14 amino acids. Between the trimmed V and J ends, which lost 10 bases and 1 base, there was a span of 13 bases. The CDR3 DNA follows: TGTGCCACTGAGGTCGACAGGGCCAAAAACATTCAGTACTTC. Its protein product is CATEVDRAKNIQYF.

This clonotype showed up many times. The chain employs TRBV11-1 and TRBJ2-5; TRBD2 might be the D (5 bases). V dropped 3 bases and J dropped 2 bases, with 7 bases sitting between them. The V gene's germline CDR1 is SGHAT and CDR2 FQDESV (reference sequence). CDR3 length: 13 residues. CDR3 DNA sequence: TGTGCCAGCAGCTTCCTAGCTCAAGAGACCCAGTACTTC. It specifies CASSFLAQETQYF.

There are a few counts of this clonotype. V and J are TRBV19 and TRBJ2-5; D is uncertain. Germline V CDR1 and CDR2: LNHDA, SQIVND (reference sequence). Trimming removed 4 bases at V and 5 bases at J, with 8 bases between. The CDR3 contains 12 residues. The CDR3 loop is CASSKGWETQYF. The CDR3 nucleotides are TGTGCCAGTAGTAAAGGATGGGAGACCCAGTACTTC.

The rearrangement links TRBV6-1 to TRBJ1-2; tentatively, D is TRBD1 (5 bases). V was shortened by 4 bases and J by 2 bases, with 14 bases between the two germline ends. From germline, CDR1 is MNHNS and CDR2 SASEGT. CDR3 length: 15 amino acids. CDR3 DNA: TGTGCCAGCAGTGGAGGGACCGCCCAGAACTATGGCTACACCTTC. Residues: CASSGGTAQNYGYTF.

This clonotype turned up a few times. The CDR3 DNA is TGTGCCAGCTCACCACAAGGGGGAGAAACCCCCCAGCATTTT. As protein: CASSPQGGETPQHF. The J gene is TRBJ1-5, the V gene TRBV18; D perhaps matches TRBD1 (6 bases). From germline, CDR1 is KGHSH and CDR2 LQKENI. This CDR3 region has 14 residues. Trimming took 1 base from V and 10 from J, leaving 14 bases between them. The full variable domain, with the rest looked up from reference TRBV18 and TRBJ1-5, is NAGVMQNPRHLVRRRGQEARLRCSPMKGHSHVYWYRQLPEEGLKFMVYLQKENIIDESGMPKERFSAEFPKEGPSILRIQQVVRGDSAAYFCASSPQGGETPQHFGDGTRLSIL.

This sequence joins TRBV27 and TRBJ2-1; possible D gene TRBD2, 5 bases. V was clipped by 6 bases and J by 5 bases, with 11 bases between them. Germline values: CDR1 MNHEY, CDR2 SMNVEV (reference sequence). There are 13 residues in the CDR3. Written as DNA, the CDR3 is TGTGCCAGCAGCGAGAGGGTCAACAATGAGCAGTTCTTC. It specifies CASSERVNNEQFF.

This clonotype appeared many times. This chain connects TRBV3-1 to TRBJ2-1, with 9 bases fitting TRBD2. The germline V gene encodes CDR1 LGHDT and CDR2 YNNKEL (reference sequence). The ends lost 1 base at V and 4 bases at J; junction bases unmatched: 8. CDR3 length equals 17 residues. The CDR3 sequence: CASSQAGSGSPYNEQFF. The CDR3 DNA follows: TGTGCCAGCAGCCAAGCGGGTAGCGGGAGCCCTTACAATGAGCAGTTCTTC.

The table lists this clonotype with many counts. V gene TRBV2 combines with J gene TRBJ2-7; 8 bases match TRBD1. CDR1 and CDR2 from the germline V gene are SNHLY and FYNNEI. Trimming cost V 7 bases and J 3 bases; bases outside gene matches: 11. This CDR3 has 15 residues. DNA of the CDR3: TGTGCCAGCACCCCCGACAGGGGAGCGCACTACGAGCAGTACTTC. This codes for CASTPDRGAHYEQYF.

This clonotype was observed many times. V usage is TRBV6-1 and J usage is TRBJ1-5, with D possibly TRBD1 on 5 matching bases. V lost 8 bases and J lost 4, with 15 bases in between. The CDR3 spans 14 residues. Per the germline V gene, CDR1 is MNHNS and CDR2 is SASEGT. DNA for the CDR3: TGTGCCAGCCGGTTTACAGGATTGAATCAGCCCCAGCATTTT. Translating it yields CASRFTGLNQPQHF.

This clonotype was counted many times. This rearrangement joins TRBV5-1 to TRBJ1-6; possible D gene TRBD1, 6 bases. The germline V gene has CDR1 SGHRS and CDR2 YFSETQ. Trimming removed 4 bases at V and 14 bases at J, with 16 bases between. CDR3 length: 13 residues. This CDR3 is CASSQGSVAALHF. CDR3 in DNA: TGCGCCAGCAGCCAGGGGTCTGTCGCAGCCCTCCACTTT. Filled out from reference TRBV5-1 and TRBJ1-6, the complete variable domain reads KAGVTQTPRYLIKTRGQQVTLSCSPISGHRSVSWYQQTPGQGLQFLFEYFSETQRNKGNFPGRFSGRQFSNSRSEMNVSTLELGDSALYLCASSQGSVAALHFGNGTRLTVT.

This clonotype was picked up a small number of times. V is TRBV18 and J is TRBJ1-1, with D possibly being TRBD1 (5 bases). This CDR3 has 16 amino acids. Deletions cut 6 bases from V and 0 bases from J, with 17 bases between. Germline V gene lookup returns CDR1 KGHSH and CDR2 LQKENI. CDR3 amino acids: CASSPMAGSLNTEAFF. CDR3 nucleotide sequence: TGTGCCAGCTCCCCCATGGCAGGGAGTTTGAACACTGAAGCTTTCTTT.

This clonotype was counted at least ten times. CDR3 in DNA: TGTGCCAGCAGCCAGCCCCCAGTAGATACGCAGTATTTT. Translated: CASSQPPVDTQYF. This chain joins TRBV3-1 and TRBJ2-3; D is unclear. This CDR3 contains 13 residues. V was trimmed by 3 bases and J by 5 bases, leaving 9 bases between them. CDR1 and CDR2 from the germline V gene are LGHDT and YNNKEL (reference sequence).

This clonotype has a handful of counts. The CDR3, as DNA: TGCAGCGTTGGGGGGTTAAACGTACTTAGCAGCTACACCTTC. The encoded protein is CSVGGLNVLSSYTF. The rearrangement joins TRBV29-1 to TRBJ1-2, with a possible D match to TRBD1 (5 bases). The germline V gene encodes CDR1 SQVTM and CDR2 ANQGSEA. The CDR3 is 14 residues long. V lost 4 bases, J lost 9 bases, and 21 bases lay in between.

Ten or more counts support this clonotype. The chain recombines TRBV7-9 with TRBJ1-1, with D possibly being TRBD1 (6 bases). In germline, CDR1 is SEHNR, CDR2 FQNEAQ (reference sequence). Trimming shortened V by 5 bases and J by 5 bases, and 21 bases separated the two germline ends. CDR3 length: 16 residues. The CDR3 coding sequence is TGTGCCAGCAGCCATGATCAGACAACAGGGCGGACTGAAGCTTTCTTT. Translated: CASSHDQTTGRTEAFF.

In its sample, this clonotype was seen a few times. In DNA form, the CDR3 reads TGTGCCAGCTCCTATAGGGCTGAAGCTTTCTTT. It encodes CASSYRAEAFF. This chain connects TRBV28 to TRBJ1-1; no clear D gene. This CDR3 has 11 residues. Per the germline V gene, CDR1 is MDHEN and CDR2 is SYDVKM. V lost 8 bases to trimming and J lost 6 bases, with 10 bases between them.

This clonotype has just a few counts. V and J are TRBV28 and TRBJ1-2; tentative D call: TRBD1 (6 bases). The V end was cut by 3 bases, the J end by 8 bases, with 13 bases between. Germline CDR1 and CDR2: MDHEN and SYDVKM. The CDR3 extends over 13 amino acids. For the CDR3, the DNA is TGTGCCAGCAGTTTTGGGACACGGCAGGGCTACACCTTC. It yields the protein CASSFGTRQGYTF.

This clonotype has a count of ten or more. This chain connects TRBV29-1 to TRBJ2-7; 10 bases map to TRBD1. Losses at the gene ends were 4 bases for V and 5 bases for J; bases not matched to a gene: 8. This CDR3 spans 14 amino acids. Germline-derived CDR1 and CDR2 are SQVTM and ANQGSEA. This CDR3 reads CSVAWTGGPNEQYF. The CDR3, as DNA: TGCAGCGTTGCATGGACAGGGGGACCTAACGAGCAGTACTTC.

The chain uses TRBV19 and TRBJ2-7; no reliable D call. The CDR3 runs to 15 residues. V lost 1 base, J lost 0 bases, and 10 bases lay in between. CDR1 is LNHDA, CDR2 SQIVND, per germline (reference sequence). The CDR3 loop reads CASSIAGASSYEQYF. The CDR3 nucleotides are TGTGCCAGTAGTATAGCGGGCGCCAGCTCCTACGAGCAGTACTTC.

There are many counts of this clonotype. The chain carries TRBV6-1 and TRBJ2-2; D might be TRBD2 (5 bases). The germline V gene has CDR1 MNHNS and CDR2 SASEGT. Deletions cut 6 bases from V and 4 bases from J, with 18 bases between. CDR3 length: 16 amino acids. The DNA of the CDR3 is TGTGCCAGCAGACCCCAGAGCCGAGGGTTCACCGGGGAGCTGTTTTTT. Its translation: CASRPQSRGFTGELFF.

In this sample, this clonotype turned up a few times. This chain links TRBV14 with TRBJ2-2, with 7 bases identical to TRBD1. Germline V gene lookup returns CDR1 SGHDN and CDR2 FVKESK. Trimming at V came to 1 base and at J to 5 bases, leaving 1 base not matched to a gene. The CDR3 length is 14 residues. CDR3 region: CASSQARGTGELFF. The CDR3 coding sequence is TGTGCCAGCAGCCAAGCCAGGGGGACCGGGGAGCTGTTTTTT. Together with reference TRBV14 and TRBJ2-2, the CDR3 gives the full variable domain: EAGVTQFPSHSVIEKGQTVTLRCDPISGHDNLYWYRRVMGKEIKFLLHFVKESKQDESGMPNNRFLAERTGGTYSTLKVQPAELEDSGVYFCASSQARGTGELFFGEGSRLTVL.

This clonotype was seen repeatedly, ten times or more. V gene TRBV3-1 combines with J gene TRBJ1-6, with 8 bases fitting TRBD1. With 4 bases clipped from V and 8 bases from J, the junction kept 4 bases outside the gene matches. The length of the CDR3 is 14 residues. Germline V gives CDR1 LGHDT, CDR2 YNNKEL (reference sequence). In nucleotides, the CDR3 is TGTGCCAGCAGCCCCGGGACAGGTTATTCACCCCTCCACTTT. Its protein product is CASSPGTGYSPLHF.

This clonotype has ten or more counts. The chain has TRBV28 and TRBJ1-1, with D possibly being TRBD1 (5 bases). The CDR3 contains 15 residues. In germline, CDR1 is MDHEN, CDR2 SYDVKM. Trimming stripped 6 bases from V and 3 bases from J, with 17 bases between. CDR3 coding DNA: TGTGCCAGCAGCCCCGGGGTGGGGACGTACACTGAAGCTTTCTTT. Translating gives CASSPGVGTYTEAFF.

This clonotype has a count of ten or more. The chain employs TRBV7-6 and TRBJ2-3; unclear D gene. Per germline, CDR1 SGHVS and CDR2 FNYEAQ. V was cut by 5 bases and J by 5 bases, with 14 bases left in between. There are 14 residues in the CDR3. CDR3 nucleotides: TGTGCCAGCAGCGACCCCCTCGGCCAAGATACGCAGTATTTT. Translating it yields CASSDPLGQDTQYF.

This clonotype came up many times. The V and J genes are TRBV27 and TRBJ2-7, with TRBD1 identical over 9 bases. The CDR3 covers 13 residues. After removal of 3 bases from V and 5 bases from J, the junction contained 2 bases not matched to a gene. In germline, CDR1 is MNHEY, CDR2 SMNVEV (reference sequence). CDR3 loop: CASSFTGGNEQYF. CDR3 coding DNA: TGTGCCAGCAGTTTCACAGGGGGCAACGAGCAGTACTTC.